These 27 T cell receptor beta chains were sequenced from one sample in a study of response to subunit inactivated influenza vaccine. TCRdb recomputed calls from the RT-PCR reads with MiXCR, one row per CDR3 protein. The sample has about 540,000 distinct CDR3 sequences; under 30% are singletons. In addition, the sample was reused for a study of T cells expressing NK-cell markers. As that study records: The authors generated TCR beta cDNA through 5'RACE template switching with UMIs.

The source was CD4+ T cells sorted from PBMCs, collected about 13 days after vaccination. These receptors were taken from a man aged 45 to 65 who received an inactivated influenza vaccine.

The chain employs TRBV20-1 and TRBJ2-3, with 11 bases that match TRBD2. The CDR3 runs 15 residues. Trimming at V came to 5 bases and at J to 0 bases, leaving 4 bases not matched to a gene. Germline lookup yields CDR1 DFQATT and CDR2 SNEGSKA (reference sequence). CDR3 sequence: CSAPRLAGSTDTQYF. The CDR3 DNA is TGCAGTGCTCCTCGACTAGCGGGGAGCACAGATACGCAGTATTTT.

In this sample, this clonotype turned up a few times. The chain recombines TRBV7-9 with TRBJ1-2; TRBD1 is a possible D gene (5 bases). This CDR3 is built from 14 residues. Germline V CDR1 and CDR2: SEHNR, FQNEAQ (reference sequence). Trimming pared 5 bases from V and 7 bases from J, leaving 17 bases between. The CDR3 nucleotides read TGTGCCAGCAGCCCCGCGGGGGGAAGTTTTGGCTACACCTTC. This translates into CASSPAGGSFGYTF.

This clonotype showed up just a few times. The chain has TRBV3-1 and TRBJ2-3; TRBD2 is a possible D gene (6 bases). Germline V gene sequence: CDR1 LGHDT, CDR2 YNNKEL (reference sequence). The CDR3 totals 14 residues. The V and J ends lost 5 bases and 4 bases respectively, with 13 bases between them. In DNA form, the CDR3 reads TGTGCCAGCAGCAAGACTAGGAGCTCAGATACGCAGTATTTT. This encodes CASSKTRSSDTQYF.

The rearrangement links TRBV3-1 to TRBJ2-1; TRBD2 is a possible D gene (6 bases). CDR1 and CDR2 (germline): LGHDT, YNNKEL (reference sequence). The CDR3 has 15 residues. The ends were cut back, 1 base at V and 5 bases at J, with 12 bases in the middle. Written as DNA, the CDR3 is TGTGCCAGCAGCCAAGTCGGTGGGGGGAACAATGAGCAGTTCTTC. Its protein product is CASSQVGGGNNEQFF.

This clonotype showed up just a few times. The J gene is TRBJ2-3, the V gene TRBV2, with 8 bases identical to TRBD1. Germline-derived CDR1 and CDR2 are SNHLY and FYNNEI. CDR3 size: 15 residues. The ends lost 6 bases at V and 3 bases at J; junction bases unmatched: 8. Here the CDR3 DNA reads TGTGCCAGCAGCGCAGGGGGCTACAGGACAGATACGCAGTATTTT. This translates into CASSAGGYRTDTQYF.

This clonotype was counted a few times. The rearrangement joins TRBV11-2 to TRBJ2-7; D might be TRBD1 (5 bases). The ends were cut back, 5 bases at V and 2 bases at J, with 22 bases in the middle. CDR1 and CDR2 (germline): SGHAT, FQNNGV. The CDR3 runs 17 residues. The CDR3 region has the DNA TGTGCCAGCAGCCGCAATGGAAACAGGCTTTTAACCTACGAGCAGTACTTC. Its translation is CASSRNGNRLLTYEQYF.

This chain joins TRBV7-9 and TRBJ1-4; weak D call: TRBD1 (5 bases). The CDR3 sequence is 16 residues long. Germline-derived CDR1 and CDR2 are SEHNR and FQNEAQ (reference sequence). The V gene lost 1 base and the J gene lost 0 bases, with 9 bases spanning the gap. In DNA form, the CDR3 reads TGTGCCAGCAGCTTAGGTGGGACTGCAACTAATGAAAAACTGTTTTTT. This encodes CASSLGGTATNEKLFF.

The J gene is TRBJ2-2, the V gene TRBV6-1; 7 bases are a match to TRBD1. Germline CDR1 and CDR2: MNHNS and SASEGT. Trimming took 7 bases from V and 1 from J; bases not matched to a gene: 15. The CDR3 runs to 18 residues. The CDR3 region is CASTPERRGTVNTGELFF. CDR3 in DNA: TGTGCCAGCACCCCCGAACGTAGAGGGACAGTGAACACCGGGGAGCTGTTTTTT.

The chain recombines TRBV7-9 with TRBJ2-5; 9 nucleotides line up with TRBD1. Germline trimming cut 5 bases from V and 2 bases from J; bases unmatched to any gene: 6. Germline V gene sequence: CDR1 SEHNR, CDR2 FQNEAQ (reference sequence). This CDR3 region has 15 residues. The CDR3 loop reads CASSEGQGWQETQYF. The DNA of the CDR3 is TGTGCCAGCAGCGAGGGACAGGGCTGGCAAGAGACCCAGTACTTC.

This clonotype was counted a few times. This chain uses TRBV24-1 with TRBJ2-6; the match to TRBD2 covers 8 bases. The V and J ends lost 0 bases and 0 bases, in that order; junction bases with no gene match: 3. This CDR3 is 18 amino acids long. The germline V gene has CDR1 KGHDR and CDR2 SFDVKD. The CDR3 sequence: CATSDLRGGSSGANVLTF. The CDR3 nucleotides read TGTGCCACCAGTGATTTGCGGGGGGGCAGCTCTGGGGCCAACGTCCTGACTTTC.

V is TRBV29-1 and J is TRBJ2-7; maybe TRBD1 (6 bases). The CDR3 is 13 residues long. Trimming pared 4 bases from V and 3 bases from J, leaving 13 bases between. The V gene's germline CDR1 is SQVTM and CDR2 ANQGSEA. The DNA for the CDR3 is TGCAGCGTTGGGCAGGGGTTCCGCTACGAGCAGTACTTC. It encodes CSVGQGFRYEQYF.

There are many counts of this clonotype. The chain carries TRBV20-1 and TRBJ2-1; TRBD2 agrees at 8 bases. The germline gives CDR1 DFQATT, CDR2 SNEGSKA (reference sequence). The CDR3 spans 15 residues. The trim removed 2 bases at V and 8 bases at J, leaving 11 bases unmatched. DNA of the CDR3: TGCAGTGCTAGACGAATTGGAAGCGGGAGCTATGAGCAGTTCTTC. This encodes CSARRIGSGSYEQFF.

The rearrangement links TRBV11-2 to TRBJ2-7; 9 bases map to TRBD1. V trimming: 2 bases; J trimming: 4 bases; junction bases outside the gene matches: 6. This CDR3 contains 15 residues. Germline V CDR1 and CDR2: SGHAT, FQNNGV. CDR3 amino acids: CASSLTGQGLYEQYF. CDR3 DNA: TGTGCCAGCAGCTTAACGGGACAGGGATTATACGAGCAGTACTTC.

This clonotype has just a few counts. This chain joins TRBV20-1 and TRBJ2-1, with 14 bases lining up with TRBD2. The CDR3 has 16 amino acids. Germline lookup yields CDR1 DFQATT and CDR2 SNEGSKA (reference sequence). Germline trimming cut 1 base from V and 6 bases from J; bases unmatched to any gene: 5. CDR3 protein: CSARVGTSGGRNEQFF. CDR3 in DNA: TGCAGTGCTAGAGTGGGGACTAGCGGGGGACGCAATGAGCAGTTCTTC.

The chain carries TRBV9 and TRBJ2-2; 11 bases match TRBD2. There are 17 residues in the CDR3. The germline CDR1 and CDR2 sequences are SGDLS and YYNGEE. Germline trimming cut 0 bases from V and 0 bases from J; bases unmatched to any gene: 1. The CDR3 reads CASSVGLAGSNTGELFF. CDR3 nucleotides: TGTGCCAGCAGCGTAGGACTAGCGGGGTCGAACACCGGGGAGCTGTTTTTT.

CDR3 nucleotide sequence: TGCAGTGCTAGGGACCGGAGGACTAGCGGGAATCCCAATGAGCAGTTCTTC. Amino acids: CSARDRRTSGNPNEQFF. The V gene is TRBV20-1, the J gene TRBJ2-1, with 12 positions matching TRBD2. After removal of 3 bases from V and 6 bases from J, the junction contained 12 bases not matched to a gene. Germline CDR1 DFQATT, CDR2 SNEGSKA (reference sequence). The CDR3 is made up of 17 amino acids.

For this clonotype: The junction and the germline gene differ at one end; a read error may be behind it. This chain connects TRBV6-5 to TRBJ1-6, with D uncertain. CDR1 and CDR2 from the germline V gene are MNHEY and SVGAGI. The CDR3 is made up of 15 amino acids. Written as DNA, the CDR3 is TGTGCCAGCAGTTACGTCTTCCGGGGTAATTTACCCCTCCACTTT. Translated: CASSYVFRGNLPLHF.

This clonotype was seen only a few times. The chain couples TRBV12-3 or TRBV12-4 to TRBJ2-1, with D perhaps being TRBD1 or TRBD2 (5 bases each). This CDR3 comprises 15 residues. V lost 7 bases, J lost 3 bases, and 16 bases lay in between. CDR3 amino acids: CASKESGPRYNEQFF. The CDR3 coding sequence is TGTGCCAGCAAAGAGTCGGGACCACGCTACAATGAGCAGTTCTTC.

V is TRBV5-1 and J is TRBJ2-1; 11 positions agree with TRBD2. The CDR3 totals 13 residues. The V and J ends lost 4 bases and 7 bases, in that order; junction bases with no gene match: 1. CDR1 SGHRS and CDR2 YFSETQ come from the germline V gene. CDR3 coding DNA: TGCGCCAGCAGCGCTAGCGGGAGGAATGAGCAGTTCTTC. This encodes CASSASGRNEQFF.

In its sample, this clonotype was seen a few times. The rearrangement uses TRBV5-4 and TRBJ2-1, with 7 bases fitting TRBD1. This CDR3 is 16 amino acids long. The ends lost 5 bases at V and 6 bases at J; junction bases unmatched: 14. Germline assignment: CDR1 SGHNT and CDR2 YYREEE (reference sequence). This CDR3 reads CASSQSSGQGVNEQFF. CDR3 nucleotides: TGTGCCAGCAGTCAAAGCTCGGGTCAGGGGGTCAATGAGCAGTTCTTC. The full variable domain, its missing parts supplied by reference TRBV5-4 and TRBJ2-1, is ETGVTQSPTHLIKTRGQQVTLRCSSQSGHNTVSWYQQALGQGPQFIFQYYREEENGRGNFPPRFSGLQFPNYSSELNVNALELDDSALYLCASSQSSGQGVNEQFFGPGTRLTVL.

This clonotype came up a few times. The chain combines TRBV5-1 with TRBJ2-1, with TRBD2 matching 11 bases. The CDR3 length is 16 residues. Germline lookup yields CDR1 SGHRS and CDR2 YFSETQ. Trimming cost V 7 bases and J 10 bases; bases outside gene matches: 16. CDR3 DNA: TGCGCCAGCCGAACCTCCGGTAGCGGGAGGGTAGGGGAGCAGTTCTTC. Translation: CASRTSGSGRVGEQFF.

In its sample, this clonotype was seen a few times. V and J are TRBV7-9 and TRBJ2-5; 7 positions match TRBD2. Germline CDR1 is SEHNR and CDR2 is FQNEAQ (reference sequence). This CDR3 region has 15 residues. J lost 2 bases, V lost 6 bases, and 9 bases had no gene match. Here the CDR3 DNA reads TGTGCCAGCAGTGTCAGCGGGACCAAACAAGAGACCCAGTACTTC. Translating gives CASSVSGTKQETQYF.

This chain uses TRBV10-3 with TRBJ1-5; 8 bases fit TRBD1. CDR1 is ENHRY, CDR2 SYGVKD, per germline. After removal of 2 bases from V and 0 bases from J, the junction contained 0 bases not matched to a gene. The CDR3 extends over 15 amino acids. CDR3 region: CAISETGGSNQPQHF. For the CDR3, the DNA is TGTGCCATCAGTGAGACAGGGGGTAGCAATCAGCCCCAGCATTTT.

This rearrangement joins TRBV30 to TRBJ1-6; no clear D. The germline V gene has CDR1 GTSNPN and CDR2 SVGIG (reference sequence). This CDR3 contains 13 residues. V was clipped by 2 bases and J by 3 bases, with 5 bases between them. The CDR3 reads CAWSYYYNSPLHF. The CDR3 nucleotides read TGTGCCTGGAGTTACTACTATAATTCACCCCTCCACTTT.

This clonotype was found a few times. The chain couples TRBV28 to TRBJ1-1, with 8 positions matching TRBD1. The V and J ends lost 6 bases and 0 bases, in that order; junction bases with no gene match: 3. Germline CDR1 MDHEN, CDR2 SYDVKM. This CDR3 has 14 amino acids. CDR3 protein: CASRRTGMNTEAFF. The CDR3 coding sequence is TGTGCCAGCAGAAGGACAGGGATGAACACTGAAGCTTTCTTT.

This chain joins TRBV12-3 or TRBV12-4 and TRBJ1-6; 9 positions match TRBD1. The junction had 4 bases not matched to a gene; V was cut back by 6 bases and J by 10 bases. This CDR3 comprises 13 residues. CDR3 sequence reads: CASSRDRVSPLHF. Written as DNA, the CDR3 is TGTGCCAGCAGCCGGGACAGGGTCTCACCCCTCCACTTT.

The rearrangement joins TRBV5-1 to TRBJ2-1; 12 bases are shared with TRBD2. This CDR3 spans 15 amino acids. The V segment lost 3 bases and the J segment 9 bases; nucleotides outside the gene matches: 7. Germline CDR1 SGHRS, CDR2 YFSETQ. The CDR3 DNA reads TGCGCCAGCAGCTCTCTAGCGGGAGGGCCTAGTGAGCAGTTCTTC. Residues: CASSSLAGGPSEQFF.